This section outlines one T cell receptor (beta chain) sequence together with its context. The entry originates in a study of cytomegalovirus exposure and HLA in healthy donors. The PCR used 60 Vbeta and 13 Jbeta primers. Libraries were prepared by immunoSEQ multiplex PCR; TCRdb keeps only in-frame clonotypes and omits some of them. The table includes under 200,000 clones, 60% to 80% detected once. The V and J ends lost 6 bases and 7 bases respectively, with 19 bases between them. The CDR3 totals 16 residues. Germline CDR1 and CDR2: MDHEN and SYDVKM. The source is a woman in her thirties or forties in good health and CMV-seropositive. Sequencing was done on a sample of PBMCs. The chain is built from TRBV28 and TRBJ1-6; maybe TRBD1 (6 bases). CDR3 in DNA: TGTGCCAGCAGCCTCCGGACAGACATTTTGAATTCACCCCTCCACTTT. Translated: CASSLRTDILNSPLHF.